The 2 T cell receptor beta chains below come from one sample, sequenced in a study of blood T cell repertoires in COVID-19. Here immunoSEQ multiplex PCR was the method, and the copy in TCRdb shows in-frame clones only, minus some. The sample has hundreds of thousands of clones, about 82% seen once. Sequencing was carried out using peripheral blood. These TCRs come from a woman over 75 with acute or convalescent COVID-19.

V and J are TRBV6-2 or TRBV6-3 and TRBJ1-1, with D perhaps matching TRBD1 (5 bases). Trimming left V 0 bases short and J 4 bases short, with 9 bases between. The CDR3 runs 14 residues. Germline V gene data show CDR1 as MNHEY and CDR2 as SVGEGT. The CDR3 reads CASSYSRQLTEAFF. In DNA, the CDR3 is TGTGCCAGCAGTTACTCGAGACAGCTCACTGAAGCTTTCTTT.

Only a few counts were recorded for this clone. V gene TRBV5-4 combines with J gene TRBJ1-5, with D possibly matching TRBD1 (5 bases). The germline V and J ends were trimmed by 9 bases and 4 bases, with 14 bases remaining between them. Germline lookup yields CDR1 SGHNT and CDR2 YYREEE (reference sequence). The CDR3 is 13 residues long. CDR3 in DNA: TGTGCCATGAGGGGAGGGGTGAATCAGCCCCAGCATTTT. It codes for CAMRGGVNQPQHF.